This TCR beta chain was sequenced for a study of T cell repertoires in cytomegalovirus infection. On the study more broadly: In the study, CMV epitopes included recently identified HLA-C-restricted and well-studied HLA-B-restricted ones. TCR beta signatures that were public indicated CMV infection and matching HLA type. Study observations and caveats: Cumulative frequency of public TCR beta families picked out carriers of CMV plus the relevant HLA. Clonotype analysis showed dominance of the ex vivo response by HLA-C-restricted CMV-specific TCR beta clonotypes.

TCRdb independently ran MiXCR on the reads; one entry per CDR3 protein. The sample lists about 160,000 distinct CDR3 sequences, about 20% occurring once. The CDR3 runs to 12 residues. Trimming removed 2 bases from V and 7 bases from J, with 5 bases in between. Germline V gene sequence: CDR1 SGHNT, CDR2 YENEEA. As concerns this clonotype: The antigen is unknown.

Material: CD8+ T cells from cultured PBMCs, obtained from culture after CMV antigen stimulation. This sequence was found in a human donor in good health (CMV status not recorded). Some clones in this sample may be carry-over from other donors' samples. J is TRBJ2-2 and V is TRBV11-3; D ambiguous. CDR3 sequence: CASSLLNGELFF. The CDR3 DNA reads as TGTGCCAGCAGCTTATTGAACGGGGAGCTGTTTTTT.